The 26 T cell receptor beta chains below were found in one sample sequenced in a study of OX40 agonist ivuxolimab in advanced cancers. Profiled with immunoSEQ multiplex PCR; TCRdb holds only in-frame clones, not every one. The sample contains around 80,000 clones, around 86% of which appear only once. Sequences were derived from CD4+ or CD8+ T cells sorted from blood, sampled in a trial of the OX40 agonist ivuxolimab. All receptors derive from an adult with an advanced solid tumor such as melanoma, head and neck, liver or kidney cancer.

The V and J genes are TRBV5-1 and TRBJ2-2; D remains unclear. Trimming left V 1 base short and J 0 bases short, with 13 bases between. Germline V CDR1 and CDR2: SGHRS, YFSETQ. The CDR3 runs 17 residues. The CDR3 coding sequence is TGCGCCAGCAGCTTGTCCTTATCCGGGTCGAACACCGGGGAGCTGTTTTTT. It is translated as CASSLSLSGSNTGELFF.

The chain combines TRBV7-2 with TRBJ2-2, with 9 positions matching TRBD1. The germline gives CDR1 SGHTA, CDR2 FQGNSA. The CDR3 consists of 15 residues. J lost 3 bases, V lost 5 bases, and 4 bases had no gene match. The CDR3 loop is CASSPWDRDTGELFF. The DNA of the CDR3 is TGTGCCAGCAGCCCCTGGGACAGGGACACCGGGGAGCTGTTTTTT.

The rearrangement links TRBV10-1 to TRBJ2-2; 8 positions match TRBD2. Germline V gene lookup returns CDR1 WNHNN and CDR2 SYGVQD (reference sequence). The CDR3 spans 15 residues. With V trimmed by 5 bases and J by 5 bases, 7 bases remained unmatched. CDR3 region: CASSSGGSVTGELFF. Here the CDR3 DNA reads TGCGCCAGCAGTAGCGGGGGTTCGGTGACCGGGGAGCTGTTTTTT.

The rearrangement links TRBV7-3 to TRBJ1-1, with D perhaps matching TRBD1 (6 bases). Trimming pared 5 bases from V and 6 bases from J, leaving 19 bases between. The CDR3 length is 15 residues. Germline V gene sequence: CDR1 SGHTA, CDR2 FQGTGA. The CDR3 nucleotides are TGTGCCAGCAGCCGTTCGGGGGGCAGGCAATCTGAAGCTTTCTTT. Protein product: CASSRSGGRQSEAFF.

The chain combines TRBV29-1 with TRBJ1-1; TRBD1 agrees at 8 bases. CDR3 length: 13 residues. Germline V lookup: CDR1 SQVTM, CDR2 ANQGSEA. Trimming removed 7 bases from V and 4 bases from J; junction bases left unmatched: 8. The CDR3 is CSGGQGLSTEAFF. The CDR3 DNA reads TGCAGCGGTGGACAGGGTCTTAGCACTGAAGCTTTCTTT.

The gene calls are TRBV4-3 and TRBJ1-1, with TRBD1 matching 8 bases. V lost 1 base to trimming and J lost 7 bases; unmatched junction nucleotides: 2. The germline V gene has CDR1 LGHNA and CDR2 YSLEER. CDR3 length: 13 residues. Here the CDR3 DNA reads TGCGCCAGCAGCCAAGGTGGACAGGGTGAAGCTTTCTTT. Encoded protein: CASSQGGQGEAFF.

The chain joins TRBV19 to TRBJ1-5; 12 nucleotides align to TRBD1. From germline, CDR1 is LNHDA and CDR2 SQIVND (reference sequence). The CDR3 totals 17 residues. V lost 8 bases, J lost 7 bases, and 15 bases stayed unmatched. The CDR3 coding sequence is TGTGCCAGTTCCATTCGCCCGGGACAGGGGGCTGGACAGCCCCAGCATTTT. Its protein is CASSIRPGQGAGQPQHF.

The CDR3 bases are TGTGCCAGCAGCTTGGGGGTGGAGATTAATGAAAAACTGTTTTTT. Translated, it gives CASSLGVEINEKLFF. The rearrangement links TRBV7-2 to TRBJ1-4, with a weak D call TRBD1 (5 bases). V gave up 3 bases and J gave up 4 bases, with 12 bases separating them. The germline V gene has CDR1 SGHTA and CDR2 FQGNSA. The CDR3 covers 15 residues.

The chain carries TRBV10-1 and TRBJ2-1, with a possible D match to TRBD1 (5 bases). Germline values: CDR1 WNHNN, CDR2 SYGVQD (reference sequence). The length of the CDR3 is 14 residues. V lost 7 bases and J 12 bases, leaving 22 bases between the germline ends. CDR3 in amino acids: CASITRDMGCGQFF. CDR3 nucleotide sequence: TGCGCCAGCATAACCAGGGATATGGGATGTGGGCAGTTCTTC.

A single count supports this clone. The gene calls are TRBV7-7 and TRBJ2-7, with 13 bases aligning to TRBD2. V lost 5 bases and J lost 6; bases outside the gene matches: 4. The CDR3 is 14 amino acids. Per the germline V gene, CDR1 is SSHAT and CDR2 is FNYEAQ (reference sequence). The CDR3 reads CASSTGLAGTEQYF. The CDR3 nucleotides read TGTGCCAGCAGCACGGGACTAGCGGGAACCGAGCAGTACTTC.

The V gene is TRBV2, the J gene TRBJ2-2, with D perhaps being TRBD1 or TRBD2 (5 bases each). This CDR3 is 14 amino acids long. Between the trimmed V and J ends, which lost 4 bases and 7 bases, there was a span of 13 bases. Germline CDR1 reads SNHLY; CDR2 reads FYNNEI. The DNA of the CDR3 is TGTGCCAGCAGTGTTGGCAGGGACGGCGGGGAGCTGTTTTTT. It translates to CASSVGRDGGELFF.

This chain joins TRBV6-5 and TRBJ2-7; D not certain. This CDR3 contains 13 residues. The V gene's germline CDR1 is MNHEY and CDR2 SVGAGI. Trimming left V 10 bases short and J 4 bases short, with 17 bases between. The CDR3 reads CAIAGPVGYEQYF. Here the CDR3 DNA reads TGTGCCATTGCAGGTCCAGTCGGGTACGAGCAGTACTTC.

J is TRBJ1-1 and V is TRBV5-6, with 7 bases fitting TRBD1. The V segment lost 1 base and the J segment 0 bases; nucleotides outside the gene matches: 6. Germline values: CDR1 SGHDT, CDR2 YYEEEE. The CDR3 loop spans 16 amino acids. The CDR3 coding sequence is TGTGCCAGCAGCTTGACAGGGGAAAGGGTGAACACTGAAGCTTTCTTT. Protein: CASSLTGERVNTEAFF.

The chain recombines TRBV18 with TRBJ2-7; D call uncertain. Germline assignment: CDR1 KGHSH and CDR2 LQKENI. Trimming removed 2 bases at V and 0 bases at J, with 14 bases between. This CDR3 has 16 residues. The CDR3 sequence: CASSPSFHSDSYEQYF. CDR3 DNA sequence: TGTGCCAGCTCACCATCTTTCCACAGCGACTCCTACGAGCAGTACTTC.

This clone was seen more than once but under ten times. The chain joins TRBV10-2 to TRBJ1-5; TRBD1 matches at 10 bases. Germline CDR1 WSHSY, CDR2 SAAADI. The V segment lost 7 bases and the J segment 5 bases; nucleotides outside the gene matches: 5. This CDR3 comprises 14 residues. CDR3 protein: CASTRTGGDQPQHF. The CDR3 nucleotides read TGCGCCAGCACTAGGACAGGGGGGGATCAGCCCCAGCATTTT.

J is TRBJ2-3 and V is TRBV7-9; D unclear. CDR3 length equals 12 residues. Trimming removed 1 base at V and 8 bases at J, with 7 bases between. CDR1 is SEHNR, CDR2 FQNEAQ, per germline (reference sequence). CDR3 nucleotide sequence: TGTGCCAGCAGCTTAGGGAATCCTACGCAGTATTTT. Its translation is CASSLGNPTQYF.

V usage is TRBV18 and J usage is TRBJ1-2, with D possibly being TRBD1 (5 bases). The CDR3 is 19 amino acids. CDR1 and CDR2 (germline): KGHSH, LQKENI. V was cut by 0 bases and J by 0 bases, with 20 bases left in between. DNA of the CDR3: TGTGCCAGCTCACCACCTTCTTGGGTCCAGGGCGATGCTAACTATGGCTACACCTTC. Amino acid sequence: CASSPPSWVQGDANYGYTF.

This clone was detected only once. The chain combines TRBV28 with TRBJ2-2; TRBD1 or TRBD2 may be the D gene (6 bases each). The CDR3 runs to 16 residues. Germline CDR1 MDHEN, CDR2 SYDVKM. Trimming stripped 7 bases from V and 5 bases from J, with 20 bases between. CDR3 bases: TGTGCCAGCACCACTCCAGGTCAGGGGAGGACCGGGGAGCTGTTTTTT. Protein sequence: CASTTPGQGRTGELFF.

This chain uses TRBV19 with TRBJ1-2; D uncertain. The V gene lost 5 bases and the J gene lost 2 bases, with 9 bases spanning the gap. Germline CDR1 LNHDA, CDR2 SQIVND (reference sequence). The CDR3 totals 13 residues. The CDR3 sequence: CASSPQRNYGYTF. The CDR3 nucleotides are TGTGCCAGTAGTCCGCAGCGAAACTATGGCTACACCTTC.

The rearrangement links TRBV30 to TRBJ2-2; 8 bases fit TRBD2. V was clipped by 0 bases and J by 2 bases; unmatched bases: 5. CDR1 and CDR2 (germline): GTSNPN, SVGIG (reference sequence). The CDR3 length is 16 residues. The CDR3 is CAWSVRSGSNTGELFF. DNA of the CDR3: TGTGCCTGGAGTGTACGGAGCGGGAGTAACACCGGGGAGCTGTTTTTT.

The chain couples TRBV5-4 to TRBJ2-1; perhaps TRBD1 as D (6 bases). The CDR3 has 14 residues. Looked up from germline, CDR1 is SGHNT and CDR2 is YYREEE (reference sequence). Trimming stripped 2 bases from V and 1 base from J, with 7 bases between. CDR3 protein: CASSFRGSYNEQFF. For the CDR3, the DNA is TGTGCCAGCAGCTTCAGGGGTTCCTACAATGAGCAGTTCTTC. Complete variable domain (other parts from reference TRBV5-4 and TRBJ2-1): ETGVTQSPTHLIKTRGQQVTLRCSSQSGHNTVSWYQQALGQGPQFIFQYYREEENGRGNFPPRFSGLQFPNYSSELNVNALELDDSALYLCASSFRGSYNEQFFGPGTRLTVL.

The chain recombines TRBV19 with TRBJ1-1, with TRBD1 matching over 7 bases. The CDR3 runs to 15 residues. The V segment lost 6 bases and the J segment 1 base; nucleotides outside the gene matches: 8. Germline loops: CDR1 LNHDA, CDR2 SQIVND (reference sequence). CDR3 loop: CASSVGAGGNTEAFF. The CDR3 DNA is TGTGCCAGTAGCGTCGGGGCAGGGGGGAACACTGAAGCTTTCTTT.

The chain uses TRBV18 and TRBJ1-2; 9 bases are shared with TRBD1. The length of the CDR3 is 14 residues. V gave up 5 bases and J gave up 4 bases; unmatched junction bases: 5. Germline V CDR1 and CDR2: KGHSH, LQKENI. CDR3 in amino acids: CASSGQGNSYGYTF. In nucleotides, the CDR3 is TGTGCCAGCTCAGGACAGGGGAACAGCTATGGCTACACCTTC.

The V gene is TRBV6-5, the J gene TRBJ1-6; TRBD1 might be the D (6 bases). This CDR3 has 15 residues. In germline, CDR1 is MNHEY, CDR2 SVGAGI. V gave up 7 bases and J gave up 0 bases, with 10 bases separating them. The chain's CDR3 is CASTDRSSYNSPLHF. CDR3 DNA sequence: TGTGCCAGCACCGACAGGAGCTCCTATAATTCACCCCTCCACTTT.

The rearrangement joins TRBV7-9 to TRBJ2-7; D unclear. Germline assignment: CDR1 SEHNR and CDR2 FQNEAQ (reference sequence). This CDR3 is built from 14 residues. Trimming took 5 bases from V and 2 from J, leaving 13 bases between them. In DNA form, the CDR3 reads TGTGCCAGCAGCCATCACTCGGCCCCCTACGAGCAGTACTTC. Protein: CASSHHSAPYEQYF. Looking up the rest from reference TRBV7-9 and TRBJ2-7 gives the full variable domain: DTGVSQNPRHKITKRGQNVTFRCDPISEHNRLYWYRQTLGQGPEFLTYFQNEAQLEKSRLLSDRFSAERPKGSFSTLEIQRTEQGDSAMYLCASSHHSAPYEQYFGPGTRLTVT.

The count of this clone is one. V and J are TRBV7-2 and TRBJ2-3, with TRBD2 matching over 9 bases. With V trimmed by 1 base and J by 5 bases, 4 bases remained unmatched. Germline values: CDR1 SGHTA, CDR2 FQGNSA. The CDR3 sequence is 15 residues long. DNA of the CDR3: TGTGCCAGCAGCTTAGGAGGCGGGAGGGGAGATACGCAGTATTTT. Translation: CASSLGGGRGDTQYF.